This is a list of T cell receptor beta chains from one sample in a study of blood T cell repertoires in COVID-19. Data came from immunoSEQ multiplex PCR; TCRdb stores just in-frame clones and leaves some out. The sample lists 200,000 to 250,000 clones; 84% were seen once. Sample: peripheral blood. The receptors shown here come from a woman aged 45-65 years with active or convalescent COVID-19. Both conserved end residues are trimmed from each CDR3. Each record gives: CDR3 protein, V gene, J gene.

CDR3: ASSEDRVRYNEQF; V: TRBV25-1; J: TRBJ2-1
CDR3: AISESTDYGYT; V: TRBV10-3; J: TRBJ1-2
CDR3: ASSPRTSASSEQF; V: TRBV9; J: TRBJ2-1
CDR3: ASSHRGASETQY; V: TRBV3-1/TRBV3-2; J: TRBJ2-5
CDR3: ASIQGGTPPH; V: TRBV28; J: TRBJ1-5
CDR3: ASSRGVNTEAF; V: TRBV7-9; J: TRBJ1-1
CDR3: ASSIDRTLEQY; V: TRBV19; J: TRBJ2-7
CDR3: ASGRQGEINEKLF; V: TRBV5-1; J: TRBJ1-4
CDR3: ASSIEVTGNGYT; V: TRBV19; J: TRBJ1-2
CDR3: SASNPRGPYTDTQY; V: TRBV20-1; J: TRBJ2-3